Each of the 13 T cell receptor beta chains below was sequenced from the same sample in a study of blood T cell repertoires in COVID-19. Sequenced by immunoSEQ multiplex PCR; TCRdb stores in-frame clones only, minus some. The sample lists some 220,000 clones; roughly 84% were seen once. The sequencing input was peripheral blood. Receptors were obtained from a woman in her fifties or sixties who had recovered from COVID-19.

This clone was recorded a few times. The chain uses TRBV3-1 (or the pseudogene TRBV3-2) and TRBJ1-6; D gene unclear. The CDR3 sequence is 13 residues long. V lost 4 bases and J 10 bases, leaving 11 bases between the germline ends. Germline V gene data show CDR1 as LGHDT and CDR2 as YNNKEL (reference sequence). The CDR3 is CASSLERRSPLHF. The CDR3 region has the DNA TGTGCCAGCAGCCTTGAGAGAAGATCACCCCTCCACTTT.

V gene TRBV29-1 combines with J gene TRBJ1-1, with TRBD1 identical over 8 bases. After removal of 7 bases from V and 1 base from J, the junction contained 5 bases not matched to a gene. The length of the CDR3 is 13 residues. CDR1 is SQVTM and CDR2 is ANQGSEA in the germline V gene. CDR3 coding DNA: TGCAGCGCCTCGGACAGGGAGAACACTGAAGCTTTCTTT. Protein sequence: CSASDRENTEAFF.

V usage is TRBV6-2 or TRBV6-3 and J usage is TRBJ1-2; D unclear. Deletions cut 4 bases from V and 5 bases from J, with 20 bases between. The CDR3 length is 16 residues. Germline values: CDR1 MNHEY, CDR2 SVGEGT. The CDR3 region has the DNA TGTGCCAGCAGTTTTCTACAACCTCTACCGGGGTATGGCTACACCTTC. As protein: CASSFLQPLPGYGYTF.

DNA for the CDR3: TGCGCCAGCAGCCTACCGGGACAGGGCTACGAGCAGTACTTC. This sequence encodes CASSLPGQGYEQYF. The chain has TRBV5-1 and TRBJ2-7; 9 bases are a match to TRBD1. The germline V gene encodes CDR1 SGHRS and CDR2 YFSETQ. This CDR3 is 14 amino acids long. V lost 4 bases, J lost 3 bases, and 5 bases stayed unmatched.

Only a few counts were recorded for this clone. The chain carries TRBV7-9 and TRBJ1-1; the D gene is possibly TRBD1 (5 bases). The CDR3 is 14 residues long. The germline CDR1 and CDR2 sequences are SEHNR and FQNEAQ (reference sequence). The germline V and J ends were trimmed by 5 bases and 0 bases, with 10 bases remaining between them. The CDR3 protein is CASSRGLLNTEAFF. In nucleotides, the CDR3 is TGTGCCAGCAGCCGGGGACTCCTGAACACTGAAGCTTTCTTT.

The chain recombines TRBV4-2 with TRBJ2-5; the D gene is possibly TRBD2 (6 bases). This CDR3 has 15 residues. Germline-derived CDR1 and CDR2 are LGHNA and YNFKEQ. V was cut by 0 bases and J by 7 bases, with 15 bases left in between. The CDR3, as DNA: TGTGCCAGCAGCCAAGATCGGGGACTGGGGAGGACCCAGTACTTC. Amino acid sequence: CASSQDRGLGRTQYF.

The V call is TRBV11-2, the J call TRBJ2-2, with 11 bases identical to TRBD2. V dropped 8 bases and J dropped 4; count of bases not matched to a gene: 12. In germline, CDR1 is SGHAT, CDR2 FQNNGV. This CDR3 spans 17 amino acids. This chain's CDR3 is CASRPLAGGRGTGELFF. The CDR3 nucleotides read TGTGCCAGCCGCCCGCTAGCGGGGGGCCGTGGCACCGGGGAGCTGTTTTTT.

Only one count was recorded for this clone. The chain employs TRBV2 and TRBJ1-6, with D possibly TRBD1 on 5 matching bases. Trimming pared 4 bases from V and 5 bases from J, leaving 9 bases between. Germline CDR1 SNHLY, CDR2 FYNNEI. This CDR3 is 14 amino acids long. The CDR3: CASSVPGNNSPLHF. In DNA form, the CDR3 reads TGTGCCAGCAGTGTTCCAGGGAATAATTCACCCCTCCACTTT.

The chain links TRBV7-9 to TRBJ1-6, with D perhaps TRBD1 (5 bases). From germline, CDR1 is SEHNR and CDR2 FQNEAQ (reference sequence). Trimming took 0 bases from V and 7 from J, leaving 10 bases between them. CDR3 length equals 15 residues. CDR3 sequence reads: CASSLANTGNSPLHF. The CDR3 DNA is TGTGCCAGCAGCTTAGCGAATACAGGAAATTCACCCCTCCACTTT.

V usage is TRBV5-5 and J usage is TRBJ1-2; D is ambiguous. This CDR3 has 18 amino acids. CDR1 SGHKS and CDR2 YYEKEE come from the germline V gene (reference sequence). The germline V and J ends were trimmed by 1 base and 0 bases, with 19 bases remaining between them. The CDR3 protein is CASSLRENADGTNYGYTF. CDR3 nucleotide sequence: TGTGCCAGCAGCTTGAGGGAGAACGCAGATGGTACTAACTATGGCTACACCTTC.

This clone was observed a single time. The rearrangement joins TRBV5-6 to TRBJ2-1; 8 bases map to TRBD1. Germline V lookup: CDR1 SGHDT, CDR2 YYEEEE. This CDR3 region has 17 residues. After removal of 4 bases from V and 4 bases from J, the junction contained 13 bases not matched to a gene. The CDR3 DNA follows: TGTGCCAGCAGCCCAATCCGGGGACAGGCCTATTACAATGAGCAGTTCTTC. Translated: CASSPIRGQAYYNEQFF.

The V gene is TRBV6-4, the J gene TRBJ1-2; 10 bases are a match to TRBD1. The germline CDR1 and CDR2 sequences are MRHNA and SNTAGT. V lost 7 bases to trimming and J lost 8 bases; unmatched junction nucleotides: 4. CDR3 length equals 12 residues. This CDR3 is CASTRTGGGYTF. The CDR3 nucleotides read TGTGCCAGCACCAGGACAGGGGGGGGCTACACCTTC.

For the CDR3, the DNA is TGTGCCAGTAGTATAGATCATCAGGGTTTTAACACAGATACGCAGTATTTT. Protein sequence: CASSIDHQGFNTDTQYF. The rearrangement joins TRBV19 to TRBJ2-3, with D possibly being TRBD1 (5 bases). Germline assignment: CDR1 LNHDA and CDR2 SQIVND (reference sequence). The CDR3 has 17 amino acids. Trimming took off 0 bases at V and 2 bases at J, with 15 bases between the two ends.